Presented here are 15 T cell receptor beta chains from one specimen sequenced in a study of OX40 agonist ivuxolimab in advanced cancers. Receptors were amplified or captured by the immunoSEQ multiplex PCR assay. TCRdb obtained this table from immuneACCESS and retained in-frame rearrangements with V and J assigned. These tables miss some clones; where compared with another copy, unresolved V genes account for less than half of the shortfall, and the remainder is unexplained. The sample yields around 68,000 clones; roughly 91% were counted once. Of the sample, 0.3% to 0.45% falls within the top ten clones. The sample consisted of CD4+ or CD8+ T cells sorted from blood, taken in a trial of the OX40 agonist ivuxolimab. The receptors were sampled from an adult with an advanced solid tumor such as melanoma, head and neck, liver or kidney cancer.

The chain recombines TRBV11-3 with TRBJ2-5; D gene ambiguous. This CDR3 is 14 amino acids long. V was cut by 0 bases and J by 5 bases, with 10 bases left in between. CDR1 and CDR2 from the germline V gene are SGHNT and YENEEA. The DNA of the CDR3 is TGTGCCAGCAGCTTAGATGCAGCCACGGAGACCCAGTACTTC. Encoded protein: CASSLDAATETQYF.

The CDR3, as DNA: TGTGCCAGCAGTGAAGGGGACAGCTCACGGCCCCAGCATTTT. This sequence encodes CASSEGDSSRPQHF. The chain is built from TRBV6-1 and TRBJ1-5; 7 bases align to TRBD1. This CDR3 is 14 amino acids long. V gave up 1 base and J gave up 9 bases; unmatched junction bases: 6. Per germline, CDR1 MNHNS and CDR2 SASEGT.

The V and J genes are TRBV27 and TRBJ1-1; D is unresolved. Trimming left V 8 bases short and J 4 bases short, with 14 bases between. From germline, CDR1 is MNHEY and CDR2 SMNVEV (reference sequence). The CDR3 is made up of 13 amino acids. For the CDR3, the DNA is TGTGCCAGCGCCCCATACAGTGGCACTGAAGCTTTCTTT. This sequence encodes CASAPYSGTEAFF.

The chain joins TRBV19 to TRBJ1-2; tentative D call: TRBD1 (5 bases). The CDR3 is made up of 14 amino acids. Germline lookup yields CDR1 LNHDA and CDR2 SQIVND (reference sequence). V lost 3 bases and J 2 bases, leaving 10 bases between the germline ends. As DNA, the CDR3 is TGTGCCAGTAGTATGGCCGGGACCAACTATGGCTACACCTTC. This sequence encodes CASSMAGTNYGYTF.

The V call is TRBV6-1, the J call TRBJ2-2, with D hard to call. The CDR3 contains 15 residues. Germline V gives CDR1 MNHNS, CDR2 SASEGT. Trimming shortened V by 0 bases and J by 5 bases, and 10 bases separated the two germline ends. The CDR3 loop is CASSEAIQQTGELFF. CDR3 bases: TGTGCCAGCAGTGAAGCGATCCAGCAGACCGGGGAGCTGTTTTTT.

The chain employs TRBV5-1 and TRBJ2-7; D uncertain. CDR1 and CDR2 from the germline V gene are SGHRS and YFSETQ. The V end lost 4 bases, the J end lost 3 bases, and 8 bases lay between the germline ends. This CDR3 is 12 amino acids long. The CDR3 loop reads CASSPKGYEQYF. CDR3 bases: TGCGCCAGCAGCCCCAAGGGCTACGAGCAGTACTTC. The full variable domain, its missing parts supplied by reference TRBV5-1 and TRBJ2-7, is KAGVTQTPRYLIKTRGQQVTLSCSPISGHRSVSWYQQTPGQGLQFLFEYFSETQRNKGNFPGRFSGRQFSNSRSEMNVSTLELGDSALYLCASSPKGYEQYFGPGTRLTVT.

V gene TRBV7-3 combines with J gene TRBJ2-3, with no clear D. The CDR3 runs 14 residues. Germline CDR1 SGHTA, CDR2 FQGTGA. V gave up 10 bases and J gave up 1 base, with 15 bases separating them. DNA for the CDR3: TGTGCCAATCGCCCCCGTGGTGGCACAGATACGCAGTATTTT. Residues: CANRPRGGTDTQYF.

This chain joins TRBV6-5 and TRBJ2-7, with 9 positions matching TRBD1. The V gene's germline CDR1 is MNHEY and CDR2 SVGAGI. The ends lost 6 bases at V and 0 bases at J; junction bases unmatched: 6. The CDR3 consists of 15 residues. The CDR3 here is CASRPDRGSSYEQYF. The CDR3 coding sequence is TGTGCCAGCAGACCCGACAGGGGGAGCTCCTACGAGCAGTACTTC.

V is TRBV7-8 and J is TRBJ1-4, with unresolved D. The ends were cut back, 1 base at V and 8 bases at J, with 14 bases in the middle. In germline, CDR1 is SGHVS, CDR2 FQNEAQ. The CDR3 is 15 amino acids. The CDR3 loop is CASSLGLTPSEKLFF. The CDR3 region has the DNA TGTGCCAGCAGCTTAGGCTTAACCCCTAGCGAAAAACTGTTTTTT.

Only one count was recorded for this clone. This sequence joins TRBV6-1 and TRBJ1-1; perhaps TRBD1 as D (6 bases). Germline loops: CDR1 MNHNS, CDR2 SASEGT. CDR3 length: 15 residues. V was clipped by 2 bases and J by 0 bases, with 10 bases between them. The CDR3 coding sequence is TGTGCCAGCAGTGAAAAGGGGGGCTTGAACACTGAAGCTTTCTTT. Translating gives CASSEKGGLNTEAFF.

The V call is TRBV15, the J call TRBJ1-1; tentatively, D is TRBD1 (5 bases). Germline loops: CDR1 LNHNV, CDR2 YYDKDF (reference sequence). The CDR3 is 14 residues long. V was cut by 6 bases and J by 1 base, with 12 bases left in between. The CDR3 is CATRTRQTNTEAFF. CDR3 nucleotide sequence: TGTGCCACCAGGACGAGACAGACGAACACTGAAGCTTTCTTT.

The chain recombines TRBV6-1 with TRBJ2-7; 10 bases are shared with TRBD1. The junction had 6 bases not matched to a gene; V was cut back by 7 bases and J by 3 bases. The CDR3 is 14 residues long. Germline V CDR1 and CDR2: MNHNS, SASEGT. The CDR3: CASTVGDRGYEQYF. For the CDR3, the DNA is TGTGCCAGCACCGTGGGGGACAGGGGCTACGAGCAGTACTTC.

V usage is TRBV5-1 and J usage is TRBJ1-2; D gene unclear. Germline assignment: CDR1 SGHRS and CDR2 YFSETQ. V lost 0 bases, J lost 4 bases, and 7 bases lay in between. The CDR3 contains 13 residues. The CDR3 region has the DNA TGCGCCAGCAGCTTGGACGCTACCTATGGCTACACCTTC. Its translation is CASSLDATYGYTF.

The chain recombines TRBV30 with TRBJ2-1, with 8 bases matching TRBD2. The V gene's germline CDR1 is GTSNPN and CDR2 SVGIG (reference sequence). V lost 2 bases to trimming and J lost 9 bases; unmatched junction nucleotides: 6. There are 13 residues in the CDR3. In DNA form, the CDR3 reads TGTGCCTGGAGTCCAGCGGGGGTCCTTGAGCAGTTCTTC. Its protein product is CAWSPAGVLEQFF.

The rearrangement joins TRBV7-2 to TRBJ2-7; the match to TRBD2 covers 9 bases. There are 15 residues in the CDR3. Germline V CDR1 and CDR2: SGHTA, FQGNSA. V lost 1 base, J lost 2 bases, and 3 bases stayed unmatched. CDR3 bases: TGTGCCAGCAGCTTAGTATTAGCGGGGGCCTACGAGCAGTACTTC. Amino acids: CASSLVLAGAYEQYF.